This TCR beta chain comes out of a study of T cell responses to AZD1222 COVID-19 vaccine. Study-wide points: Baseline seropositivity characterized only a handful of AZD1222 recipients. In a largely white British group with more females than males, clonal diversity was possibly underestimated. Repertoires were collected only later (after the peak T cell response had occurred).

As regards this clone: What it binds is not known.

Germline lookup yields CDR1 LNHDA and CDR2 SQIVND (reference sequence). This CDR3 contains 17 residues. The V end was cut by 2 bases, the J end by 0 bases, with 14 bases between. Assay used: immunoSEQ multiplex PCR; TCRdb lists only in-frame clones, some missing. The repertoire holds tens of thousands of clones, more than 80% seen once, with 15% to 20% in the top ten. The sequence was collected from an adult in good health. V gene TRBV19 combines with J gene TRBJ1-3, with D perhaps matching TRBD1 (5 bases). Material: peripheral blood, obtained on day 0 of MenACWY control vaccination. The CDR3 nucleotides read TGTGCCAGTAGTATAAGGCAGGGCTCCTTCTCTGGAAACACCATATATTTT. It encodes CASSIRQGSFSGNTIYF.